The clone carrying this TCR beta chain was seen a few times. Antigen: not known. V lost 6 bases, J lost 4 bases, and 18 bases lay in between. The CDR3 spans 14 residues. The germline CDR1 and CDR2 sequences are DFQATT and SNEGSKA (reference sequence). Cells sorted as Tregs were CD4+, CD25+ and CD127-/low. Notes on the study in general: Larger-cohort validation covered only one TCR beta V-J rearrangement. Greatest tumor Treg TCR overlap was with tumor naive CD4+ cells.

Constant-region reverse primers amplified full-length variable regions, followed by semi-nested Nested Universal Primer A PCR. Each CDR3 protein is one row after TCRdb ran MiXCR on the 5' RACE reads. Of some 30,000 distinct CDR3 sequences in the sample, 25% to 30% were seen once. V gene TRBV20-1 combines with J gene TRBJ1-1; D might be TRBD1 (6 bases). This receptor was obtained from a female donor with breast cancer. The sample was tumor-infiltrating Tregs sorted from the breast tumor. CDR3 bases: TGCAGTGCCCCGGGGGGGCGGCAAAGCACTGAAGCTTTCTTT. Its protein product is CSAPGGRQSTEAFF.